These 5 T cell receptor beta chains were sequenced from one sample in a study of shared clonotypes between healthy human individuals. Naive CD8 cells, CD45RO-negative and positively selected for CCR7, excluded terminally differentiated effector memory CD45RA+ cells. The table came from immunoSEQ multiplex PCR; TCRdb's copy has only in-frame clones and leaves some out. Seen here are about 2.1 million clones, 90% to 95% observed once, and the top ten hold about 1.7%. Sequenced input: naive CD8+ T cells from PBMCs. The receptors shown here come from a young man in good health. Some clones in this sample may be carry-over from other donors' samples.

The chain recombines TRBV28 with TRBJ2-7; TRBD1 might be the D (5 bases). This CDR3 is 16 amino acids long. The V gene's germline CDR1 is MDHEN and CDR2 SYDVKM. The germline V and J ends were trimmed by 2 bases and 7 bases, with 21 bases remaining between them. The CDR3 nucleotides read TGTGCCAGCAGTTTAAGTAGGGGTCAGGGTCTTGGGGAGCAGTACTTC. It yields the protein CASSLSRGQGLGEQYF.

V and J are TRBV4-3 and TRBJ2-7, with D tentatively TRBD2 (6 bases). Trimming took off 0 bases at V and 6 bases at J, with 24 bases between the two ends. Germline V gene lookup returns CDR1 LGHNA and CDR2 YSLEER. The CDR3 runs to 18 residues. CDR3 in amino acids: CASSQELGGESRAFEQYF. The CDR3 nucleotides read TGCGCCAGCAGCCAAGAGCTTGGAGGGGAATCGAGAGCCTTCGAGCAGTACTTC.

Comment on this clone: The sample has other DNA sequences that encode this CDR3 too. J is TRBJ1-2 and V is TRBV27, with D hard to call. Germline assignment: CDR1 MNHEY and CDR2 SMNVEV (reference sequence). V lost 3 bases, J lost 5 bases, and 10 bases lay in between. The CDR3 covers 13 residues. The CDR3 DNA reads TGTGCCAGCAGTTTTTCGTCAGGTTATGGCTACACCTTC. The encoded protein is CASSFSSGYGYTF.

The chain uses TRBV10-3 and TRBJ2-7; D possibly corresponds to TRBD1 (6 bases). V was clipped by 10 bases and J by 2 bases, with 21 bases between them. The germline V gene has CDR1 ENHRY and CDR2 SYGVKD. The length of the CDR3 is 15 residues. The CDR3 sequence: CATMAQGSQTYEQYF. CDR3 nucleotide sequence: TGTGCCACCATGGCCCAGGGGTCCCAAACCTACGAGCAGTACTTC.

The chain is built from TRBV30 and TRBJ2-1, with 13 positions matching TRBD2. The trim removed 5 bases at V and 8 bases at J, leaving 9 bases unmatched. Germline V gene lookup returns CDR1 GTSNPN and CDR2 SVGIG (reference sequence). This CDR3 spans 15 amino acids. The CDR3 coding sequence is TGTGCCTGGGCCCCGGGACTAGCGGGAATCTATGAGCAGTTCTTC. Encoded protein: CAWAPGLAGIYEQFF.